The 19 T cell receptor beta chains reported below all come from one sample, sequenced in a study of blood T cell repertoires in COVID-19. The assay was immunoSEQ multiplex PCR, and TCRdb's table has in-frame clones only and misses some. Among around 140,000 clones, 60% to 85% were seen once, and the ten largest hold 15% to 20%. Source material: peripheral blood. These receptor sequences come from a middle-aged man with acute or convalescent COVID-19.

The J gene is TRBJ2-2, the V gene TRBV5-1; 8 nucleotides align to TRBD1. J lost 6 bases, V lost 5 bases, and 6 bases had no gene match. CDR1 and CDR2 (germline): SGHRS, YFSETQ. The CDR3 consists of 14 residues. This CDR3 is CASSTTGVPGELFF. DNA of the CDR3: TGCGCCAGCAGTACGACAGGGGTCCCCGGGGAGCTGTTTTTT.

This chain links TRBV15 with TRBJ1-4; tentative D call: TRBD1 (6 bases). The CDR3 is 13 residues long. V was pared by 3 bases and J by 10 bases, with 12 bases between. Germline values: CDR1 LNHNV, CDR2 YYDKDF (reference sequence). Written as DNA, the CDR3 is TGTGCCACCAGCAGCCGGGACATCTCAAAACTGTTTTTT. This sequence encodes CATSSRDISKLFF.

The genes are TRBV7-2 and TRBJ2-3; tentative D call: TRBD2 (5 bases). Trimming took off 5 bases at V and 4 bases at J, with 19 bases between the two ends. Germline CDR1 and CDR2: SGHTA and FQGNSA. The CDR3 is 16 residues long. CDR3 sequence: CASSRISDPRADTQYF. The CDR3, as DNA: TGTGCCAGCAGCCGGATTAGCGATCCTCGTGCAGATACGCAGTATTTT. The whole variable domain, remainder taken from reference TRBV7-2 and TRBJ2-3, is GAGVSQSPSNKVTEKGKDVELRCDPISGHTALYWYRQSLGQGLEFLIYFQGNSAPDKSGLPSDRFSAERTGGSVSTLTIQRTQQEDSAVYLCASSRISDPRADTQYFGPGTRLTVL.

V and J are TRBV11-3 and TRBJ2-7, with D perhaps TRBD1 (5 bases). CDR3 length: 17 amino acids. Per the germline V gene, CDR1 is SGHNT and CDR2 is YENEEA. Deletions cut 5 bases from V and 5 bases from J, with 25 bases between. The CDR3 protein is CASSQGPFAVLRDEQYF. CDR3 nucleotides: TGTGCCAGCAGCCAGGGTCCCTTTGCTGTCCTTAGAGACGAGCAGTACTTC. The full variable domain, rest sourced from reference TRBV11-3 and TRBJ2-7, is EAGVVQSPRYKIIEKKQPVAFWCNPISGHNTLYWYLQNLGQGPELLIRYENEEAVDDSQLPKDRFSAERLKGVDSTLKIQPAELGDSAVYLCASSQGPFAVLRDEQYFGPGTRLTVT.

This clone was detected only a few times. The rearrangement links TRBV27 to TRBJ2-1, with 7 bases aligning to TRBD1. Germline trimming cut 5 bases from V and 3 bases from J; bases unmatched to any gene: 4. CDR1 and CDR2 from the germline V gene are MNHEY and SMNVEV (reference sequence). The CDR3 is made up of 14 amino acids. The CDR3 DNA sequence: TGTGCCAGCAGTATGGGACAGCTCTACAATGAGCAGTTCTTC. Translating it yields CASSMGQLYNEQFF.

About this clone: At one of its ends the junction is not consistent with the germline gene, which may arise from a read error. The genes are TRBV5-4 and TRBJ2-2; 12 bases align to TRBD2. The CDR3 consists of 16 residues. Germline CDR1 is SGHNT and CDR2 is YYREEE (reference sequence). The DNA for the CDR3 is TGTGCCAGCAGTTTGGGACTAGCGGGGAACACCGGGGAGCTGTTTTTT. This sequence encodes CASSLGLAGNTGELFF.

The chain links TRBV4-1 to TRBJ2-1; 7 bases align to TRBD1. Germline lookup yields CDR1 MGHRA and CDR2 YSYEKL. V dropped 0 bases and J dropped 6; count of bases not matched to a gene: 17. This CDR3 contains 19 residues. The CDR3 region has the DNA TGCGCCAGCAGCCAAGATCGGGCAGGGGGAAGATGGGCAGGCAATGAGCAGTTCTTC. Amino acid sequence: CASSQDRAGGRWAGNEQFF.

V and J are TRBV11-2 and TRBJ2-3; D gene ambiguous. Trimming took 3 bases from V and 0 from J, leaving 13 bases between them. This CDR3 is built from 16 residues. CDR1 is SGHAT, CDR2 FQNNGV, per germline. CDR3 nucleotides: TGTGCCAGCAGCTTTACTCATGTTACGAGCACAGATACGCAGTATTTT. Translated, it gives CASSFTHVTSTDTQYF.

This clone has just a few counts. V gene TRBV5-6 combines with J gene TRBJ2-7, with D perhaps matching TRBD2 (6 bases). V lost 3 bases and J lost 6, with 13 bases in between. Germline lookup yields CDR1 SGHDT and CDR2 YYEEEE. This CDR3 has 13 residues. The CDR3 loop is CASSSDYRAEQYF. CDR3 in DNA: TGTGCCAGCAGCTCGGACTACCGGGCCGAGCAGTACTTC.

This clone was seen a few times. The chain is built from TRBV30 and TRBJ2-3, with 9 nucleotides matching TRBD2. Germline V gene data show CDR1 as GTSNPN and CDR2 as SVGIG (reference sequence). Unmatched junction bases numbered 20, after V lost 3 bases and J lost 10 bases. The CDR3 is 17 residues long. The CDR3 region is CAWRRGRIQRGANAQYF. CDR3 bases: TGTGCCTGGAGGCGGGGAAGGATCCAGCGGGGGGCCAACGCGCAGTATTTT.

This sequence joins TRBV7-9 and TRBJ2-5; D gene unclear. Germline V lookup: CDR1 SEHNR, CDR2 FQNEAQ (reference sequence). This CDR3 spans 11 amino acids. Deletions cut 5 bases from V and 1 base from J, with 2 bases between. CDR3 protein: CASSLQETQYF. The CDR3 DNA follows: TGTGCCAGCAGCCTCCAAGAGACCCAGTACTTC.

There are a few counts of this clone. The V call is TRBV19, the J call TRBJ1-5, with 8 bases matching TRBD1. The CDR3 contains 13 residues. Germline CDR1 is LNHDA and CDR2 is SQIVND (reference sequence). The V and J ends lost 4 bases and 9 bases, in that order; junction bases with no gene match: 5. CDR3: CASSSRTGRPQHF. In DNA, the CDR3 is TGTGCCAGTAGTAGCAGGACAGGGCGGCCCCAGCATTTT.

The chain links TRBV28 to TRBJ2-5; TRBD1 is a possible D gene (5 bases). Germline V gene sequence: CDR1 MDHEN, CDR2 SYDVKM. The CDR3 totals 16 residues. V gave up 4 bases and J gave up 2 bases, with 17 bases separating them. The chain's CDR3 is CASSSTIQASQETQYF. The CDR3 DNA is TGTGCCAGCAGTTCCACTATACAGGCCTCGCAAGAGACCCAGTACTTC.

The V call is TRBV19, the J call TRBJ1-2, with no clear D. The germline gives CDR1 LNHDA, CDR2 SQIVND (reference sequence). This CDR3 is built from 14 residues. Trimming stripped 2 bases from V and 8 bases from J, with 15 bases between. The CDR3 region is CASSINWQVHGYTF. CDR3 DNA sequence: TGTGCCAGTAGTATAAATTGGCAGGTTCACGGCTACACCTTC.

The CDR3, as DNA: TGTGCCAGCAGACCGGGACAGGGTCTTGTCGGCTACACCTTC. Protein product: CASRPGQGLVGYTF. The V call is TRBV2, the J call TRBJ1-2, with 9 bases lining up with TRBD1. V shed 6 bases, J shed 8 bases, and the junction held 10 bases outside the gene matches. The germline gives CDR1 SNHLY, CDR2 FYNNEI. The CDR3 is 14 amino acids.

The CDR3 region has the DNA TGCAGCGCTTCGGGGGGACTCAAAAACATTCAGTACTTC. It yields the protein CSASGGLKNIQYF. The chain couples TRBV29-1 to TRBJ2-4; 7 positions match TRBD2. The J segment lost 3 bases and the V segment lost 7 bases, leaving 6 bases of the junction unmatched. CDR3 length: 13 residues. Looked up from germline, CDR1 is SQVTM and CDR2 is ANQGSEA.

This clone came up a few times. The chain uses TRBV2 and TRBJ1-1; no definite D call. Germline V gene sequence: CDR1 SNHLY, CDR2 FYNNEI. V lost 3 bases and J lost 6, with 11 bases in between. The CDR3 is 13 residues long. The chain's CDR3 is CASSERGNAEAFF. DNA of the CDR3: TGTGCCAGCAGTGAGCGAGGGAATGCTGAAGCTTTCTTT. The full variable domain, rest sourced from reference TRBV2 and TRBJ1-1, is EPEVTQTPSHQVTQMGQEVILRCVPISNHLYFYWYRQILGQKVEFLVSFYNNEISEKSEIFDDQFSVERPDGSNFTLKIRSTKLEDSAMYFCASSERGNAEAFFGQGTRLTVV.

The chain is built from TRBV5-1 and TRBJ1-6; no reliable D call. The V gene lost 0 bases and the J gene lost 10 bases, with 8 bases spanning the gap. This CDR3 is 13 amino acids long. Germline V CDR1 and CDR2: SGHRS, YFSETQ. The CDR3 here is CASSLVSLSPLHF. The CDR3 nucleotides are TGCGCCAGCAGCTTGGTCTCTTTGTCACCCCTCCACTTT.

This clone was seen more than once but under ten times. V gene TRBV5-1 combines with J gene TRBJ2-1; 11 bases fit TRBD2. Per germline, CDR1 SGHRS and CDR2 YFSETQ. The CDR3 extends over 15 amino acids. V was clipped by 1 base and J by 9 bases; unmatched bases: 6. The CDR3 DNA reads TGCGCCAGCAGCTTGAAGGCTAGCGGGGGGCGTGAGCAGTTCTTC. Translating it yields CASSLKASGGREQFF.